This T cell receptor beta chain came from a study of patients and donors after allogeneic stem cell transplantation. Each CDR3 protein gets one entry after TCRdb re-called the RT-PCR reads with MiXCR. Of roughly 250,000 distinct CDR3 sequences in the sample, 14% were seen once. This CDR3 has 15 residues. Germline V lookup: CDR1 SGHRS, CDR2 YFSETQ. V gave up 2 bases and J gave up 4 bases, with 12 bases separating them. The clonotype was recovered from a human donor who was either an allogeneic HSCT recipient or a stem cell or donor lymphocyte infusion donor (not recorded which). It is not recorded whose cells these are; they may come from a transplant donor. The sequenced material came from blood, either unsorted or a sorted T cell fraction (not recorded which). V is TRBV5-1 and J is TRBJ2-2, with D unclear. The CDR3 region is CASSFDATGTGELFF. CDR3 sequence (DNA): TGCGCCAGCAGCTTCGACGCGACGGGCACCGGGGAGCTGTTTTTT.